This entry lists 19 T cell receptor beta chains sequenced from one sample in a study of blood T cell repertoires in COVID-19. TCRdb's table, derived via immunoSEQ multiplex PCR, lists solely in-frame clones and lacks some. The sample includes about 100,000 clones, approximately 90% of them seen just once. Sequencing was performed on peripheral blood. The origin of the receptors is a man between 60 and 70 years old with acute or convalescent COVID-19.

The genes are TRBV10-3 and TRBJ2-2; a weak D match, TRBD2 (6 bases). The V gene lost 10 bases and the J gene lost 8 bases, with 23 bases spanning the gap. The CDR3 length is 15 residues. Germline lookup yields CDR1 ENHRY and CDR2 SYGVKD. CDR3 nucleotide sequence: TGTGCCAGTCGAGGACTGACGGGGGACGGGGGGGAGCTGTTTTTT. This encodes CASRGLTGDGGELFF.

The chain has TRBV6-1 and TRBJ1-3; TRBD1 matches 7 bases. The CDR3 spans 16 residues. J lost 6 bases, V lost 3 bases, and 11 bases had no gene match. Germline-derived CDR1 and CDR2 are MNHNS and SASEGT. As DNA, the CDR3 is TGTGCCAGCAGTGACGCAACTACAGGGGTCGCAAACACCATATATTTT. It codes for CASSDATTGVANTIYF.

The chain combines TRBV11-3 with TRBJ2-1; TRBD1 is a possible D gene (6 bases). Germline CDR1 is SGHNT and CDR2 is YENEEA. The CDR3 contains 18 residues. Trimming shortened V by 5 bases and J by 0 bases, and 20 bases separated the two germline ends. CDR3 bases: TGTGCCAGCAGCCCCGACAGGCCCATATACAGCTCCTACAATGAGCAGTTCTTC. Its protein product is CASSPDRPIYSSYNEQFF. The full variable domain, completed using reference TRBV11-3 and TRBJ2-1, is EAGVVQSPRYKIIEKKQPVAFWCNPISGHNTLYWYLQNLGQGPELLIRYENEEAVDDSQLPKDRFSAERLKGVDSTLKIQPAELGDSAVYLCASSPDRPIYSSYNEQFFGPGTRLTVL.

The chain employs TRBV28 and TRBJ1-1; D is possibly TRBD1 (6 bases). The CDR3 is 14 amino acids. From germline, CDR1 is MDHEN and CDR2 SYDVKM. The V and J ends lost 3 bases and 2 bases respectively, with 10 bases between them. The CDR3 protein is CASSLIRGNTEAFF. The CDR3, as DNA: TGTGCCAGCAGTTTGATCAGGGGTAACACTGAAGCTTTCTTT. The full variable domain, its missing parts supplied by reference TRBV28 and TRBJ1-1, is DVKVTQSSRYLVKRTGEKVFLECVQDMDHENMFWYRQDPGLGLRLIYFSYDVKMKEKGDIPEGYSVSREKKERFSLILESASTNQTSMYLCASSLIRGNTEAFFGQGTRLTVV.

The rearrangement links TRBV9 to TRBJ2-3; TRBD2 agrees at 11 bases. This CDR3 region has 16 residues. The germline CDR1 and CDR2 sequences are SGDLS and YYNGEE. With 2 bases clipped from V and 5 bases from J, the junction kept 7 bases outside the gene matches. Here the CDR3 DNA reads TGTGCCAGCAGCGTCAGGGCCGGGACTAGCGGAGATACGCAGTATTTT. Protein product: CASSVRAGTSGDTQYF.

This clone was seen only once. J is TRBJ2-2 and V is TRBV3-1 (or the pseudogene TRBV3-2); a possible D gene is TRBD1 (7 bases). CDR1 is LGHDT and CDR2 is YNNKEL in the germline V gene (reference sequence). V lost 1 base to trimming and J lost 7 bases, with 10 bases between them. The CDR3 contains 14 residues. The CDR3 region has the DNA TGTGCCAGCAGCCAAGCAGGGGGAGGCGGGGAGCTGTTTTTT. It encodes CASSQAGGGGELFF.

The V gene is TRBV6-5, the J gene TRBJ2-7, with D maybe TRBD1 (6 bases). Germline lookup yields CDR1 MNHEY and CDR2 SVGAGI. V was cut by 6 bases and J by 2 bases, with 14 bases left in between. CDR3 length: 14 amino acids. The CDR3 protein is CASSLLQGTYEQYV. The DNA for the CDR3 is TGTGCCAGCAGCCTATTACAGGGAACCTACGAGCAGTACGTC.

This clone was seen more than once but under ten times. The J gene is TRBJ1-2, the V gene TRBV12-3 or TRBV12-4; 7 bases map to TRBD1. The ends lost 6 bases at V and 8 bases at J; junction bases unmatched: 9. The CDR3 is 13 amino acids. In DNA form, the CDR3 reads TGTGCCAGCAGCCTGGGGACAGAAGGGGGCTACACCTTC. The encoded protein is CASSLGTEGGYTF.

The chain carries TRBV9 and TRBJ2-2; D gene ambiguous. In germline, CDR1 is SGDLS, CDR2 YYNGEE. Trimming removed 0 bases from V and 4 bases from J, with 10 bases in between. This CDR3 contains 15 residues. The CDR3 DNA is TGTGCCAGCAGCGTAGGGCCCACCTTCACCGGGGAGCTGTTTTTT. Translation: CASSVGPTFTGELFF.

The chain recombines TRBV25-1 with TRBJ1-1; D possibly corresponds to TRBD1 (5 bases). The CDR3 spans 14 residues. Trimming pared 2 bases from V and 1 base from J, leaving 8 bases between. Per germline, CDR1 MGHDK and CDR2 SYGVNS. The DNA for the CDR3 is TGTGCCAGCAGTGAAGGAGGGGCGAACACTGAAGCTTTCTTT. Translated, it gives CASSEGGANTEAFF.

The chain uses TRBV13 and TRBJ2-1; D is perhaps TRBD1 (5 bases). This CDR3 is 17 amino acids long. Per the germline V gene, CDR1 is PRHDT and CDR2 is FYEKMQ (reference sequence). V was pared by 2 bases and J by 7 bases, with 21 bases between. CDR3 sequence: CASSLSSSGNRRNEQFF. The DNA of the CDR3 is TGTGCCAGCAGCTTAAGCAGCTCAGGGAACCGACGGAATGAGCAGTTCTTC.

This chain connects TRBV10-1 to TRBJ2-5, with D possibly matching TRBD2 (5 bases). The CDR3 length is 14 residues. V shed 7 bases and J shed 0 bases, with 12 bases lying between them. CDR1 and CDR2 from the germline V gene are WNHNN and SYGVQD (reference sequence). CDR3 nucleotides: TGCGCCAGCAACCCCCGGGGAGACCAAGAGACCCAGTACTTC. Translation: CASNPRGDQETQYF.

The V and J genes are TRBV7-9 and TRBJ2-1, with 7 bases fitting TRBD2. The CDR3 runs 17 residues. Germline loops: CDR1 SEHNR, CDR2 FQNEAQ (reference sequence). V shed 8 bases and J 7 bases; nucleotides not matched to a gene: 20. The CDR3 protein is CASSFGVTGGSHNEQFF. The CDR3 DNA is TGTGCCAGCTCCTTCGGAGTAACGGGCGGGAGCCATAATGAGCAGTTCTTC.

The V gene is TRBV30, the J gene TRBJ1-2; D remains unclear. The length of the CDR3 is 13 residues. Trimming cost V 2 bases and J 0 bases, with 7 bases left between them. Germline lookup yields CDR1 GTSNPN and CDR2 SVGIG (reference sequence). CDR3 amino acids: CAWSILTNYGYTF. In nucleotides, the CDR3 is TGTGCCTGGAGTATACTAACTAACTATGGCTACACCTTC.

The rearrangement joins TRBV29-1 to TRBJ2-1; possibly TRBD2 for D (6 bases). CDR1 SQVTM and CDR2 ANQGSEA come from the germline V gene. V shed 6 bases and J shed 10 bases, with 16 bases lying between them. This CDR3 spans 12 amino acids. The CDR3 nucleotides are TGCAGCGTACGGAGGGTTGGCGTAGAGCAGTTCTTC. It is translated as CSVRRVGVEQFF.

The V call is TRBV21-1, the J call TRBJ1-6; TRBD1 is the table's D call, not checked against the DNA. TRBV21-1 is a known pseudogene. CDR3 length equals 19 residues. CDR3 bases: TGTGCCAGCAGCGATAGGGGGTTGGCGGGACAGGTCGATAATTCACCCCTCCACTTT. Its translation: CASSDRGLAGQVDNSPLHF.

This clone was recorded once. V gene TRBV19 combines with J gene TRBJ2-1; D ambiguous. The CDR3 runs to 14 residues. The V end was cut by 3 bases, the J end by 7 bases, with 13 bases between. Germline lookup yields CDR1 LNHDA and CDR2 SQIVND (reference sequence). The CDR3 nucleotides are TGTGCCAGTAGTATTCCCTACGAGAGAAATGAGCAGTTCTTC. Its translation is CASSIPYERNEQFF.

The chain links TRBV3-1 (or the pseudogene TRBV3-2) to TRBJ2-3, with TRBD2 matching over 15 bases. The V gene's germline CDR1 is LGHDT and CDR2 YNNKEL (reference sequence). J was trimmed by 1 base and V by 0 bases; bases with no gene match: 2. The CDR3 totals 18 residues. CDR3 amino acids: CASSQEGLAGGGTDTQYF. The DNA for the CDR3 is TGTGCCAGCAGCCAAGAGGGACTAGCGGGAGGAGGCACAGATACGCAGTATTTT.

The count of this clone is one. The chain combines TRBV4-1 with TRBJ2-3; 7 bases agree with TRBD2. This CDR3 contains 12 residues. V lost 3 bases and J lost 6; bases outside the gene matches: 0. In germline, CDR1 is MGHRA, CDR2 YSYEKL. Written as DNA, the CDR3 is TGCGCCAGCAGCCAGGGGGGGGATACGCAGTATTTT. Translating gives CASSQGGDTQYF.